This T cell receptor beta chain was documented in a study of OX40 agonist ivuxolimab in advanced cancers. Study-level information: In this trial design, patients received ivuxolimab intravenously at 0.01 to 10 mg/kg every 2 weeks. Patients with prior anti-PD-1, anti-PD-L1 or anti-CTLA-4 therapy were eligible; roughly 40% had some. Whole-study findings and limits: Among T cells, CD8+ cells averaged more expanded clones than CD4+ cells.

This clone occurred once. The antigen is undetermined. Measured with immunoSEQ multiplex PCR; TCRdb has only the in-frame clones, and not every one. The sample consists of 50,000 to 80,000 clones, 70% to 90% of them appearing once. Germline values: CDR1 SGHRS, CDR2 YFSETQ. CDR3 size: 14 residues. After removal of 0 bases from V and 4 bases from J, the junction contained 1 base not matched to a gene. Source: CD4+ or CD8+ T cells sorted from blood, taken in a trial of the OX40 agonist ivuxolimab. The rearrangement links TRBV5-1 to TRBJ1-1; 9 bases align to TRBD1. The sequence was obtained from an adult with an advanced solid tumor such as melanoma, head and neck, liver or kidney cancer. CDR3 nucleotides: TGCGCCAGCAGCTTGGAACAGGGGGCCACTGAAGCTTTCTTT. It encodes CASSLEQGATEAFF.